Listed here are 4 T cell receptor beta chains from one sample, sequenced in a study of blood T cell repertoires in COVID-19. Method: immunoSEQ multiplex PCR; TCRdb's copy keeps in-frame clones and lacks some. The sample consists of 150,000 to 200,000 clones, 80% to 85% of them appearing once. Sequences were obtained from peripheral blood. The receptor set was obtained from a woman aged 70-85 years with COVID-19, enrolled during active disease.

The V and J genes are TRBV24-1 and TRBJ2-1; the D gene is possibly TRBD1 (6 bases). Germline V gene sequence: CDR1 KGHDR, CDR2 SFDVKD. The CDR3 runs 13 residues. V lost 10 bases and J lost 2, with 11 bases in between. In DNA form, the CDR3 reads TGTGCCACTTCGACAGGAGCCTACAATGAGCAGTTCTTC. It encodes CATSTGAYNEQFF.

The CDR3 loop is CASGSGASTQYF. The CDR3 nucleotides are TGTGCCAGCGGTTCTGGGGCAAGTACGCAGTATTTT. The chain has TRBV6-2 or TRBV6-3 and TRBJ2-3; D is possibly TRBD1 (5 bases). Germline loops: CDR1 MNHEY, CDR2 SVGEGT. The CDR3 length is 12 residues. V lost 8 bases and J 8 bases, leaving 14 bases between the germline ends.

The chain links TRBV9 to TRBJ2-5; TRBD1 agrees at 7 bases. V was pared by 4 bases and J by 5 bases, with 14 bases of the junction left unmatched. The CDR3 runs to 16 residues. Germline V CDR1 and CDR2: SGDLS, YYNGEE. CDR3 sequence (DNA): TGTGCCAGCAGCCCCCACGTAAGGGGGCGCTTGGAGACCCAGTACTTC. Translated: CASSPHVRGRLETQYF.

The V gene is TRBV29-1, the J gene TRBJ2-1, with 11 bases matching TRBD2. Unmatched junction bases numbered 5, after V lost 3 bases and J lost 4 bases. The CDR3 consists of 15 residues. The germline V gene encodes CDR1 SQVTM and CDR2 ANQGSEA. CDR3 sequence (DNA): TGCAGCGTTGATGGTCGACTAGCGGGATACAATGAGCAGTTCTTC. Translation: CSVDGRLAGYNEQFF.